This TCR beta chain emerged from a study of OX40 agonist ivuxolimab in advanced cancers. Study-level background: The diagnoses of dose-escalation patients were hepatocellular carcinoma, melanoma, renal cell or head and neck cancer.

Exclusion applied to patients with autoimmune disease history or systemic immunosuppression. The study sampled blood at baseline, cycle 4 day 1, and cycle 7 day 1. TCRdb's table, derived via immunoSEQ multiplex PCR, lists solely in-frame clones and lacks some. Of some 71,000 clones listed, 91% are singletons. Germline lookup yields CDR1 LNHNV and CDR2 YYDKDF (reference sequence). The V and J ends lost 6 bases and 5 bases, in that order; junction bases with no gene match: 15. The CDR3 spans 16 residues. Sequenced here: CD4+ or CD8+ T cells sorted from blood, sampled in a trial of the OX40 agonist ivuxolimab. This receptor was identified in an adult with an advanced solid tumor such as melanoma, head and neck, liver or kidney cancer. The chain recombines TRBV15 with TRBJ2-5; 7 bases line up with TRBD2. The CDR3 protein is CATSSDGVGGPETQYF. The CDR3 DNA sequence: TGTGCCACCAGTAGTGACGGGGTGGGAGGGCCTGAGACCCAGTACTTC. Using reference TRBV15 and TRBJ2-5 for the parts outside the CDR3, the full variable domain is DAMVIQNPRYQVTQFGKPVTLSCSQTLNHNVMYWYQQKSSQAPKLLFHYYDKDFNNEADTPDNFQSRRPNTSFCFLDIRSPGLGDTAMYLCATSSDGVGGPETQYFGPGTRLLVL.